The rows below give T cell receptor beta chains drawn from one sample of a study of identical twins. TCRdb processed the 5' RACE reads anew with MiXCR; each CDR3 protein has one entry. The sample yields 750,000 to 950,000 distinct CDR3 sequences, approximately 13% seen once. These data also formed part of another study, on yellow fever vaccine responses in identical twins.

Material for sequencing was PBMCs. These receptors came from a woman aged 18-35 years in good health. CDR3s include the opening cysteine and the closing phenylalanine or tryptophan. Each record gives: D gene, clone size, V gene, J gene, CDR3 DNA, CDR3 protein. The D gene is left open where the match is weak. Size is omitted from some rows. Given values are once, few, many or a class for expanded clones.

d_gene: TRBD2; abundance: few; v_gene: TRBV20-1; j_gene: TRBJ2-1; CDR3nt: TGCAGTGCTAGCCCCCGGACTAGCGGGAGGAATGAGCAGTTCTTC; CDR3aa: CSASPRTSGRNEQFF
d_gene: .; abundance: few; v_gene: TRBV18; j_gene: TRBJ2-1; CDR3nt: TGTGCCAGCTCGGGGACCGTTACAAGCTCCTACAATGAGCAGTTCTTC; CDR3aa: CASSGTVTSSYNEQFF
d_gene: TRBD1; abundance: once; v_gene: TRBV3-1; j_gene: TRBJ2-1; CDR3nt: TGTGCCAGCAGCCCAGCAGGGACAGATTTAAGCAATGAGCAGTTCTTC; CDR3aa: CASSPAGTDLSNEQFF
d_gene: .; abundance: .; v_gene: TRBV5-1; j_gene: TRBJ2-3; CDR3nt: TGCGCCAGCAGGGTCGGGCTAGCGAACACAGATACGCAGTATTTT; CDR3aa: CASRVGLANTDTQYF
d_gene: .; abundance: .; v_gene: TRBV28; j_gene: TRBJ2-2; CDR3nt: TGTGCCAGCAGTTTCGTAGGACAGTTGAACACCGGGGAGCTGTTTTTT; CDR3aa: CASSFVGQLNTGELFF
d_gene: TRBD2; abundance: few; v_gene: TRBV7-8; j_gene: TRBJ2-3; CDR3nt: TGTGCCAGCAGCTTCCGTCCCGGCGGGAGGCCTAGCACAGATACGCAGTATTTT; CDR3aa: CASSFRPGGRPSTDTQYF
d_gene: .; abundance: .; v_gene: TRBV5-6; j_gene: TRBJ1-2; CDR3nt: TGTGCCAGCAGTGGGCGAGGCCAGGCCTATGGCTACACCTTC; CDR3aa: CASSGRGQAYGYTF
d_gene: TRBD1; abundance: .; v_gene: TRBV5-1; j_gene: TRBJ2-2; CDR3nt: TGCGCCAGCAGCTCCGGTCTTACAGGAGGGACAGGCCGGAACACCGGGGAGCTGTTTTTT; CDR3aa: CASSSGLTGGTGRNTGELFF
d_gene: TRBD1; abundance: .; v_gene: TRBV20-1; j_gene: TRBJ1-1; CDR3nt: TGCAGTGCTCCACAGGGGGGTCAGAACACTGAAGCTTTCTTT; CDR3aa: CSAPQGGQNTEAFF
d_gene: .; abundance: few; v_gene: TRBV7-9; j_gene: TRBJ2-7; CDR3nt: TGTGCCAGCAGCCCCCCCAAGGGTATAACCTACGAGCAGTACTTC; CDR3aa: CASSPPKGITYEQYF
d_gene: .; abundance: .; v_gene: TRBV11-3; j_gene: TRBJ2-1; CDR3nt: TGTGCCAGCAGCTTAGATTTTTGGGGACACTCCTACAATGAGCAGTTCTTC; CDR3aa: CASSLDFWGHSYNEQFF
d_gene: TRBD1; abundance: .; v_gene: TRBV5-5; j_gene: TRBJ1-1; CDR3nt: TGTGCCAGCAGCTGGGACAGGGGCCCTGGTTTGTTGACTGAAGCTTTCTTT; CDR3aa: CASSWDRGPGLLTEAFF
d_gene: TRBD1; abundance: .; v_gene: TRBV12-3/TRBV12-4; j_gene: TRBJ2-5; CDR3nt: TGTGCCAGCAGCTCCCGCTGGGACAGGACGGAGACCCAGTACTTC; CDR3aa: CASSSRWDRTETQYF
d_gene: .; abundance: .; v_gene: TRBV5-1; j_gene: TRBJ2-2; CDR3nt: TGCGCCAGCAGCTTGGACGGCCTGTCAAACACCGGGGAGCTGTTTTTT; CDR3aa: CASSLDGLSNTGELFF
d_gene: TRBD2; abundance: .; v_gene: TRBV4-1; j_gene: TRBJ2-1; CDR3nt: TGCGCCAGCAGCCAGGGCAATAGCGGGTTGATCTACAATGAGCAGTTCTTC; CDR3aa: CASSQGNSGLIYNEQFF
d_gene: .; abundance: .; v_gene: TRBV3-1; j_gene: TRBJ2-4; CDR3nt: TGTGCCAGCAGCCAAGATGCCGGGGACTGGGCCAAAAACATTCAGTACTTC; CDR3aa: CASSQDAGDWAKNIQYF
d_gene: TRBD1; abundance: .; v_gene: TRBV24-1; j_gene: TRBJ2-1; CDR3nt: TGTGCCACCAGTGATGCGACACAGGGGCCTTCCTACAATGAGCAGTTCTTC; CDR3aa: CATSDATQGPSYNEQFF
d_gene: .; abundance: few; v_gene: TRBV28; j_gene: TRBJ2-7; CDR3nt: TGTGCCAGCAGTTTAACTAGAATGTCCTACGAGCAGTACTTC; CDR3aa: CASSLTRMSYEQYF
d_gene: TRBD1; abundance: few; v_gene: TRBV7-2; j_gene: TRBJ2-7; CDR3nt: TGTGCCAGCAGCAGGGGACAGGGACGTAACTACGAGCAGTACTTC; CDR3aa: CASSRGQGRNYEQYF
d_gene: .; abundance: many; v_gene: TRBV10-3; j_gene: TRBJ2-7; CDR3nt: TGTGCCATCAGTGAGTCAGCAGGAACCTACGAGCAGTACTTC; CDR3aa: CAISESAGTYEQYF
d_gene: TRBD1; abundance: .; v_gene: TRBV7-9; j_gene: TRBJ1-1; CDR3nt: TGTGCCAGCAGCTTAGCGATAACAGGGGCGAACACTGAAGCTTTCTTT; CDR3aa: CASSLAITGANTEAFF
d_gene: .; abundance: .; v_gene: TRBV7-6; j_gene: TRBJ1-6; CDR3nt: TGTGCCAGCAGCTTAGGTGGGGGCGGCTCACCCCTCCACTTT; CDR3aa: CASSLGGGGSPLHF
d_gene: .; abundance: .; v_gene: TRBV29-1; j_gene: TRBJ1-1; CDR3nt: TGCAGCTCCAGGAATATGAACACTGAAGCTTTCTTT; CDR3aa: CSSRNMNTEAFF
d_gene: .; abundance: .; v_gene: TRBV10-3; j_gene: TRBJ2-3; CDR3nt: TGTGCCATCGGTAGGAGTACAGATACGCAGTATTTT; CDR3aa: CAIGRSTDTQYF
d_gene: .; abundance: .; v_gene: TRBV12-3/TRBV12-4; j_gene: TRBJ2-1; CDR3nt: TGTGCCAGCTACGCCGGGGGCGCGGGCAATGAGCAGTTCTTC; CDR3aa: CASYAGGAGNEQFF
d_gene: TRBD2; abundance: .; v_gene: TRBV7-9; j_gene: TRBJ2-3; CDR3nt: TGTGCCAGCAGCTTAGAGCCTAGCGGCTGGGGTACGCAGTATTTT; CDR3aa: CASSLEPSGWGTQYF
d_gene: TRBD1; abundance: few; v_gene: TRBV4-1; j_gene: TRBJ2-1; CDR3nt: TGCGCCAGCAGTCGAAGCCGGGACAGGTCAGCATCAGATGAGCAGTTCTTC; CDR3aa: CASSRSRDRSASDEQFF
d_gene: TRBD2; abundance: .; v_gene: TRBV4-1; j_gene: TRBJ2-5; CDR3nt: TGCGCCAGCAGCCAAGGGGGGAAGGGGCTAGCGGGAGGGGGTGAGACCCAGTACTTC; CDR3aa: CASSQGGKGLAGGGETQYF
d_gene: TRBD1; abundance: few; v_gene: TRBV6-1; j_gene: TRBJ2-5; CDR3nt: TGTGCCAGCAGTCCAGGGACAGCAGCCTCCGTAGAGACCCAGTACTTC; CDR3aa: CASSPGTAASVETQYF
d_gene: TRBD1; abundance: .; v_gene: TRBV12-3/TRBV12-4; j_gene: TRBJ2-3; CDR3nt: TGTGCCAGCAGCTCAAACCGGGACAGATTATCAGATACGCAGTATTTT; CDR3aa: CASSSNRDRLSDTQYF
d_gene: .; abundance: few; v_gene: TRBV25-1; j_gene: TRBJ2-2; CDR3nt: TGTGCCAGCAGTGAGGGAGGGACAGAGAACACCGGGGAGCTGTTTTTT; CDR3aa: CASSEGGTENTGELFF
d_gene: TRBD1; abundance: .; v_gene: TRBV6-1; j_gene: TRBJ1-5; CDR3nt: TGTGCCAGCAGTGAATTAATGGGGACAGGGGGATTTTCGGGAAATCAGCCCCAGCATTTT; CDR3aa: CASSELMGTGGFSGNQPQHF
d_gene: .; abundance: few; v_gene: TRBV12-3/TRBV12-4; j_gene: TRBJ1-1; CDR3nt: TGTGCCAGCAGTGTGGACAGACCGAACACTGAAGCTTTCTTT; CDR3aa: CASSVDRPNTEAFF
d_gene: .; abundance: few; v_gene: TRBV20-1; j_gene: TRBJ2-5; CDR3nt: TGCAGTGCTAGAGAGTTTCAAGGGAGTAGCCAGTACTTC; CDR3aa: CSAREFQGSSQYF
d_gene: TRBD2; abundance: few; v_gene: TRBV5-1; j_gene: TRBJ2-3; CDR3nt: TGCGCCAGCAGCTTGGAGCGGGGGGGCAGCACAGATACGCAGTATTTT; CDR3aa: CASSLERGGSTDTQYF
d_gene: .; abundance: few; v_gene: TRBV7-2; j_gene: TRBJ1-1; CDR3nt: TGTGCCAGCAGCTTAGTAACCACCAACACTGAAGCTTTCTTT; CDR3aa: CASSLVTTNTEAFF
d_gene: TRBD2; abundance: .; v_gene: TRBV5-1; j_gene: TRBJ2-3; CDR3nt: TGCGCCAGCAGCCCCGGGGGGACTAGCGGGGGGGCCGGGTCCACAGATACGCAGTATTTT; CDR3aa: CASSPGGTSGGAGSTDTQYF
d_gene: .; abundance: many; v_gene: TRBV3-1; j_gene: TRBJ1-4; CDR3nt: TGTGCCAGCAGCCCTCAGGGTGAAAAACTGTTTTTT; CDR3aa: CASSPQGEKLFF
d_gene: TRBD1; abundance: .; v_gene: TRBV2; j_gene: TRBJ1-5; CDR3nt: TGTGCCAGCCGGGACAGGGCTCAGCCCCAGCATTTT; CDR3aa: CASRDRAQPQHF
d_gene: TRBD2; abundance: few; v_gene: TRBV20-1; j_gene: TRBJ2-3; CDR3nt: TGCAGTGCTACTAGCGGGAGTTTTTCAGATACGCAGTATTTT; CDR3aa: CSATSGSFSDTQYF
d_gene: .; abundance: few; v_gene: TRBV6-1; j_gene: TRBJ2-2; CDR3nt: TGTGCCAGCAGGGTAGCGGTCCGAAACACCGGGGAGCTGTTTTTT; CDR3aa: CASRVAVRNTGELFF
d_gene: .; abundance: .; v_gene: TRBV12-3/TRBV12-4; j_gene: TRBJ2-7; CDR3nt: TGTGCCAGCGCGGAGAGCTCCTACGAGCAGTACTTC; CDR3aa: CASAESSYEQYF
d_gene: .; abundance: few; v_gene: TRBV29-1; j_gene: TRBJ2-2; CDR3nt: TGCAGCGTTGAGGCGGGGGCGCATGGGGAGCTGTTTTTT; CDR3aa: CSVEAGAHGELFF
d_gene: TRBD2; abundance: .; v_gene: TRBV5-1; j_gene: TRBJ2-2; CDR3nt: TGCGCCAGCAGCTGGGGGACTAGCTGGGACACCGGGGAGCTGTTTTTT; CDR3aa: CASSWGTSWDTGELFF
d_gene: .; abundance: .; v_gene: TRBV7-9; j_gene: TRBJ2-3; CDR3nt: TGTGCCAGCAGCGTGCAGTATTTT; CDR3aa: CASSVQYF
d_gene: TRBD2; abundance: .; v_gene: TRBV20-1; j_gene: TRBJ2-3; CDR3nt: TGCAGTGCTAGAGATCTCCCCGGGAGGGCTGGAGATACGCAGTATTTT; CDR3aa: CSARDLPGRAGDTQYF
d_gene: .; abundance: many; v_gene: TRBV14; j_gene: TRBJ1-2; CDR3nt: TGTGCCAGCAGCCAAGCAAAAGGGTCTTTTGGCTACACCTTC; CDR3aa: CASSQAKGSFGYTF